Described below is a single T cell receptor (beta chain) sequence and its context. This sample was taken from a study of OX40 agonist ivuxolimab in advanced cancers. Study information: Prior checkpoint blockade (anti-PD-1, anti-PD-L1 or anti-CTLA-4) was permitted; approximately 44% had it.

With V trimmed by 6 bases and J by 8 bases, 8 bases remained unmatched. The CDR3 contains 15 residues. Germline V gives CDR1 MDHEN, CDR2 SYDVKM. People who had autoimmune disease history or systemic immunosuppression were excluded. The protocol was immunoSEQ multiplex PCR, while the TCRdb copy is restricted to in-frame clones and leaves out a portion. The sample shows roughly 70,000 clones, 91% of them seen only once. V gene TRBV28 combines with J gene TRBJ2-1; 12 positions match TRBD1. The sequence derives from an adult with an advanced solid tumor such as melanoma, head and neck, liver or kidney cancer. This specimen was CD4+ or CD8+ T cells sorted from blood, taken in a trial of the OX40 agonist ivuxolimab. The CDR3 nucleotides read TGTGCCAGCAGACCCGGGACAGGGGGCTTGTATGAGCAGTTCTTC. Encoded protein: CASRPGTGGLYEQFF.